These 15 T cell receptor beta chains were all obtained from the same sample, sequenced in a study of blood T cell repertoires in COVID-19. The protocol was immunoSEQ multiplex PCR, while the TCRdb copy is restricted to in-frame clones and leaves out a portion. The sample has over 100,000 clones, 75% to 90% seen once. Sequenced sample: peripheral blood. All receptors come from a woman aged 55-70 years with acute or convalescent COVID-19.

This rearrangement joins TRBV6-5 to TRBJ1-1, with 7 bases that match TRBD1. This CDR3 comprises 13 residues. Germline CDR1 reads MNHEY; CDR2 reads SVGAGI. The junction had 5 bases not matched to a gene; V was cut back by 5 bases and J by 5 bases. The CDR3: CASSRGLWTEAFF. The CDR3 DNA reads as TGTGCCAGCAGTAGGGGGCTTTGGACTGAAGCTTTCTTT.

This clone was observed once. The rearrangement uses TRBV5-4 and TRBJ1-3; D unresolved. V lost 0 bases and J 7 bases, leaving 8 bases between the germline ends. CDR3 length: 13 amino acids. Germline loops: CDR1 SGHNT, CDR2 YYREEE (reference sequence). CDR3 sequence: CASSLASWNTIYF. The CDR3 DNA follows: TGTGCCAGCAGCTTGGCCAGTTGGAACACCATATATTTT.

The J gene is TRBJ1-1, the V gene TRBV18, with D maybe TRBD1 (5 bases). Germline CDR1 reads KGHSH; CDR2 reads LQKENI. V was clipped by 2 bases and J by 8 bases, with 12 bases between them. The CDR3 is made up of 13 amino acids. The CDR3 sequence: CASSPDDRFEAFF. The CDR3 DNA follows: TGTGCCAGCTCACCAGATGACAGATTCGAAGCTTTCTTT.

V usage is TRBV2 and J usage is TRBJ1-2; TRBD1 might be the D (5 bases). The germline gives CDR1 SNHLY, CDR2 FYNNEI. This CDR3 comprises 14 residues. Trimming took off 6 bases at V and 2 bases at J, with 13 bases between the two ends. The CDR3 spells CASRNDSPNYGYTF. The CDR3 nucleotides read TGTGCCAGCAGAAATGACAGTCCAAACTATGGCTACACCTTC.

The chain uses TRBV6-5 and TRBJ1-5; D unclear. This CDR3 is built from 15 residues. Germline CDR1 MNHEY, CDR2 SVGAGI. Trimming cost V 6 bases and J 2 bases, with 14 bases left between them. CDR3 loop: CASRPTTAGNQPQHF. The CDR3 DNA reads as TGTGCCAGCAGACCCACGACGGCGGGCAATCAGCCCCAGCATTTT.

This chain connects TRBV5-6 to TRBJ2-3; perhaps TRBD2 as D (7 bases). The germline CDR1 and CDR2 sequences are SGHDT and YYEEEE. The CDR3 consists of 14 residues. With 4 bases removed from V and 2 bases from J, the gap between germline ends came to 11 bases. CDR3 DNA: TGTGCCAGCAGCCTCGGGGGGCCCACAGATACGCAGTATTTT. Translation gives CASSLGGPTDTQYF.

CDR3 bases: TGTGCCAGTAGCCTGGACAGGGTGAGAGGAAACACCATATATTTT. It encodes CASSLDRVRGNTIYF. The genes are TRBV19 and TRBJ1-3, with TRBD1 matching 8 bases. Germline V gene sequence: CDR1 LNHDA, CDR2 SQIVND (reference sequence). J was trimmed by 4 bases and V by 6 bases; bases with no gene match: 8. The CDR3 is made up of 15 amino acids.

The chain uses TRBV28 and TRBJ1-3, with D possibly TRBD1 on 5 matching bases. Trimming pared 8 bases from V and 2 bases from J, leaving 13 bases between. Germline lookup yields CDR1 MDHEN and CDR2 SYDVKM. This CDR3 region has 14 residues. The CDR3 DNA is TGTGCCAGCCTGGGTAAGACAGCTGGAAACACCATATATTTT. Its translation: CASLGKTAGNTIYF.

The chain has TRBV7-3 and TRBJ2-6; the D gene is possibly TRBD2 (6 bases). Germline CDR1 and CDR2: SGHTA and FQGTGA. The V and J ends lost 1 base and 3 bases respectively, with 10 bases between them. The CDR3 contains 16 residues. The CDR3 DNA follows: TGTGCCAGCAGCTTAATGGGAGGTTTTGGGGCCAACGTCCTGACTTTC. It specifies CASSLMGGFGANVLTF.

This chain connects TRBV6-6 to TRBJ2-7; D is uncertain. The V gene's germline CDR1 is MNHNY and CDR2 SVGAGI (reference sequence). V dropped 7 bases and J dropped 7 bases, with 11 bases sitting between them. CDR3 length: 11 amino acids. Here the CDR3 reads CASIHRSEQYF. CDR3 sequence (DNA): TGTGCCAGCATCCATCGGTCTGAGCAGTACTTC.

The J gene is TRBJ1-5, the V gene TRBV24-1, with 7 bases that match TRBD1. Trimming cost V 4 bases and J 1 base; bases outside gene matches: 9. This CDR3 is 17 amino acids long. Germline CDR1 and CDR2: KGHDR and SFDVKD. CDR3 in amino acids: CATSDTNHRGSNQPQHF. The CDR3 DNA reads as TGTGCCACCAGTGACACAAACCACAGGGGAAGCAATCAGCCCCAGCATTTT.

The table lists this clone with a few counts. The rearrangement joins TRBV28 to TRBJ1-5; the match to TRBD1 covers 10 bases. The CDR3 has 17 residues. From germline, CDR1 is MDHEN and CDR2 SYDVKM. Germline trimming cut 5 bases from V and 2 bases from J; bases unmatched to any gene: 9. The CDR3 bases are TGTGCCAGCAGTCCCCTCGAAGGGACAGGGGGCAATCAGCCCCAGCATTTT. Translating it yields CASSPLEGTGGNQPQHF.

The rearrangement joins TRBV30 to TRBJ1-3, with no clear D. V was shortened by 1 base and J by 10 bases, with 14 bases between the two germline ends. Germline assignment: CDR1 GTSNPN and CDR2 SVGIG (reference sequence). This CDR3 is built from 13 residues. The CDR3: CAWSAGNWRTIYF. CDR3 DNA: TGTGCCTGGAGTGCCGGAAATTGGAGGACCATATATTTT.

The chain combines TRBV27 with TRBJ1-6; D possibly corresponds to TRBD1 (5 bases). The CDR3 is 17 residues long. Germline V gene data show CDR1 as MNHEY and CDR2 as SMNVEV (reference sequence). V was clipped by 7 bases and J by 2 bases, with 18 bases between them. The CDR3 sequence is CASTFSGSGAYNSPLHF. The CDR3 region has the DNA TGTGCCAGCACCTTTTCAGGGTCGGGGGCCTATAATTCACCCCTCCACTTT.

The chain joins TRBV27 to TRBJ2-7, with 8 bases fitting TRBD1. The junction had 6 bases not matched to a gene; V was cut back by 5 bases and J by 3 bases. Germline CDR1 MNHEY, CDR2 SMNVEV (reference sequence). The CDR3 spans 14 residues. DNA of the CDR3: TGTGCCAGCAGTCCGACAGGGGAGAGCTACGAGCAGTACTTC. It translates to CASSPTGESYEQYF.